This T cell receptor beta chain was retrieved from a study of T cells in tuberculosis. In the study overall: A South African cohort included IGRA-negative adolescents, latently infected IGRA-positive adolescents and adults with active tuberculosis. Study observations and caveats: GMM-specific TCRs were nearer to active tuberculosis alpha repertoires, suggesting expansion.

Adolescents were screened for latent TB by skin test and IGRA. Repertoires were generated with immunoSEQ multiplex PCR, while TCRdb's copy carries only in-frame clones and drops some. The data hold roughly 28,000 clones, with 85% to 95% observed a single time. Trimming took off 0 bases at V and 8 bases at J, with 19 bases between the two ends. The CDR3 extends over 16 amino acids. Germline V lookup: CDR1 SGHAT, CDR2 FQNNGV. Note on this clone: Its antigen is unknown.

The gene calls are TRBV11-2 and TRBJ1-2; D may be TRBD1 (5 bases). The sequencing sample was made of PBMCs. This receptor was obtained from a donor aged 10-30 years with latent tuberculosis or without tuberculosis infection. The CDR3 sequence is CASSLDTQGVLWGYTF. CDR3 coding DNA: TGTGCCAGCAGCTTAGATACCCAGGGCGTACTTTGGGGCTACACCTTC.